This T cell receptor (beta chain) derives from a study of beta chain features in type 1 diabetes. Broader study findings: The study notes PCR might favor shorter templates equally in patients and controls. People with Type 1 diabetes carried modestly yet significantly shorter TCRB CDR3s in all four CD4+ subsets. Compared to healthy donors, patients appeared to have naive, central memory and Treg TCRB repertoires that were more alike.

CDR3 length: 13 amino acids. V dropped 10 bases and J dropped 0 bases, with 10 bases sitting between them. Germline CDR1 reads MNHEY; CDR2 reads SVGAGI. Expressed TCRB transcripts were sequenced because the entire RNA isolate underwent reverse transcription. The protocol was immunoSEQ multiplex PCR, while the TCRdb copy is restricted to in-frame clones and leaves out a portion. The data contain about 700,000 clones, roughly an eighth of them seen just once; the ten biggest clones take up less than 0.025%. This clone turned up a few times. Its antigen is not identified. The clonotype was recovered from a man aged 18-30 years with type 1 diabetes. The chain joins TRBV6-5 to TRBJ1-5; D uncertain. Sequencing was performed on naive CD4+ T cells from blood. The CDR3 DNA reads as TGTGCCACCCGAGGGAATAGCAATCAGCCCCAGCATTTT. It specifies CATRGNSNQPQHF.